This record covers a single T cell receptor (beta chain). The antigen remains undetermined. From germline, CDR1 is MNHNY and CDR2 SVGAGI (reference sequence). V was clipped by 1 base and J by 4 bases, with 13 bases between them. The CDR3 totals 16 residues. This sample was taken from a study of T cell responses to AZD1222 COVID-19 vaccine. Study-wide context: Doses given second, at about 4 or about 12 weeks, were pooled. Study-level points and caveats: White British ancestry dominated among donors, who included more females, and clonal diversity was possibly underestimated. Close to half of spike-specific TCRs reportedly recognize unmutated variant regions. Two AZD1222 doses significantly raised spike-specific TCR breadth and depth over controls.

Measured with immunoSEQ multiplex PCR; TCRdb has only the in-frame clones, and not every one. This table holds approximately 150,000 clones, around nine tenths found once. This receptor was obtained from an adult in good health. This chain joins TRBV6-6 and TRBJ2-2; a possible D gene is TRBD2 (5 bases). The sequenced sample was peripheral blood, obtained on day 0 of AZD1222 vaccination. This chain's CDR3 is CASSYWEQAATGELFF. The DNA of the CDR3 is TGTGCCAGCAGTTACTGGGAGCAAGCCGCCACCGGGGAGCTGTTTTTT.